This T cell receptor (beta chain) is drawn from a study of T cell repertoires in ileal Crohn's disease. Study details: Postoperative therapy was given to about half: around 12 thiopurines, roughly 18 anti-TNF agents.

Using immunoSEQ multiplex PCR, the repertoire was profiled, and TCRdb retains in-frame clones only, with some absent. Here the sample spans about 6,000 clones, roughly 88% being singletons. The CDR3 is 16 residues long. CDR1 and CDR2 from the germline V gene are SGHRS and YFSETQ. J was trimmed by 8 bases and V by 5 bases; bases with no gene match: 7. Adults with ileal or ileocolonic Crohn's disease and an indication for resection were eligible. The chain links TRBV5-1 to TRBJ2-1; 16 nucleotides line up with TRBD2. The sequenced material came from ileal tissue. The sequence was obtained from an adult with Crohn's disease. The CDR3 region is CASSRGLAGGPDEQFF. The CDR3 coding sequence is TGCGCCAGCAGTCGGGGACTAGCGGGGGGGCCTGATGAGCAGTTCTTC.